The 21 T cell receptor beta chains below come from one sample, sequenced in a study of blood T cell repertoires in COVID-19. Clones were sequenced by immunoSEQ multiplex PCR, and TCRdb holds only the in-frame ones, with some missing. The table records about 150,000 clones, over 80% of them present only once. Sequenced: peripheral blood. All receptors come from a man older than 75 with acute or convalescent COVID-19.

The gene calls are TRBV6-5 and TRBJ1-1; D is possibly TRBD1 (6 bases). Trimming cost V 4 bases and J 11 bases, with 11 bases left between them. The CDR3 covers 11 residues. Germline-derived CDR1 and CDR2 are MNHEY and SVGAGI. The DNA of the CDR3 is TGTGCCAGCAGTTTCTCAGGGGCTGCTTTCTTT. The encoded protein is CASSFSGAAFF.

This rearrangement joins TRBV19 to TRBJ2-1; 12 bases are shared with TRBD2. V lost 5 bases to trimming and J lost 3 bases; unmatched junction nucleotides: 11. Germline V gene data show CDR1 as LNHDA and CDR2 as SQIVND (reference sequence). CDR3 length: 18 amino acids. The DNA for the CDR3 is TGTGCCAGTAGTTCTAGCGGGAGGGAACGGGAGCTCTACAATGAGCAGTTCTTC. It codes for CASSSSGRERELYNEQFF.

V and J are TRBV7-2 and TRBJ2-7; 8 bases map to TRBD1. The CDR3 spans 14 residues. The germline V gene has CDR1 SGHTA and CDR2 FQGNSA. The junction had 5 bases not matched to a gene; V was cut back by 6 bases and J by 1 base. CDR3 amino acids: CASRSGTGSYEQYF. The CDR3 bases are TGTGCCAGCAGATCCGGGACAGGTTCCTACGAGCAGTACTTC.

DNA of the CDR3: TGTGCCTGGAGTGTAGGAGCCAATCAGCCCCAGCATTTT. This gives the protein CAWSVGANQPQHF. V usage is TRBV30 and J usage is TRBJ1-5; D is unclear. Germline values: CDR1 GTSNPN, CDR2 SVGIG (reference sequence). V dropped 0 bases and J dropped 3 bases, with 6 bases sitting between them. The CDR3 covers 13 residues.

This rearrangement joins TRBV4-1 to TRBJ1-5; unclear D gene. Germline V lookup: CDR1 MGHRA, CDR2 YSYEKL. With 3 bases removed from V and 2 bases from J, the gap between germline ends came to 23 bases. The CDR3 extends over 19 amino acids. The CDR3 loop reads CASSHVNFLPGEGNQPQHF. CDR3 sequence (DNA): TGCGCCAGCAGCCATGTAAATTTCCTACCGGGAGAGGGCAATCAGCCCCAGCATTTT.

The chain has TRBV7-9 and TRBJ2-1; 9 nucleotides line up with TRBD1. CDR3 size: 15 residues. Germline values: CDR1 SEHNR, CDR2 FQNEAQ (reference sequence). The V segment lost 3 bases and the J segment 3 bases; nucleotides outside the gene matches: 3. CDR3 sequence: CASSLRDRVYNEQFF. The DNA of the CDR3 is TGTGCCAGCAGCTTGCGGGACAGGGTCTACAATGAGCAGTTCTTC.

The J gene is TRBJ1-1, the V gene TRBV11-2; no reliable D call. V lost 5 bases, J lost 3 bases, and 10 bases lay in between. CDR1 is SGHAT and CDR2 is FQNNGV in the germline V gene. The CDR3 runs 13 residues. In DNA form, the CDR3 reads TGTGCCAGCAGCCTACGGGATTACACTGAAGCTTTCTTT. Translating it yields CASSLRDYTEAFF.

In its sample, this clone was seen a few times. The chain links TRBV5-6 to TRBJ2-1, with D possibly being TRBD2 (6 bases). The length of the CDR3 is 16 residues. The V end lost 4 bases, the J end lost 0 bases, and 14 bases lay between the germline ends. Germline V gene sequence: CDR1 SGHDT, CDR2 YYEEEE. The CDR3 DNA follows: TGTGCCAGCAGCCTTTGGGGACTTCGCTCCTACAATGAGCAGTTCTTC. It translates to CASSLWGLRSYNEQFF.

The chain links TRBV3-1 (or the pseudogene TRBV3-2) to TRBJ2-1, with D uncertain. In germline, CDR1 is LGHDT, CDR2 YNNKEL (reference sequence). V was trimmed by 5 bases and J by 2 bases, leaving 7 bases between them. The CDR3 loop spans 13 amino acids. The CDR3 reads CASSSQTYNEQFF. CDR3 nucleotide sequence: TGTGCCAGCAGCTCACAAACCTACAATGAGCAGTTCTTC.

V is TRBV2 and J is TRBJ1-6, with a tentative D call TRBD1 (6 bases). Germline V CDR1 and CDR2: SNHLY, FYNNEI. V was cut by 6 bases and J by 8 bases, with 17 bases left in between. This CDR3 region has 15 residues. The CDR3 DNA sequence: TGTGCCAGCAGGGCAAACAGGGAAAGACATTCACCCCTCCACTTT. Its protein is CASRANRERHSPLHF.

The chain couples TRBV6-1 to TRBJ1-2; 8 nucleotides line up with TRBD1. With V trimmed by 2 bases and J by 6 bases, 11 bases remained unmatched. Germline V CDR1 and CDR2: MNHNS, SASEGT. The CDR3 contains 16 residues. The CDR3 reads CASSEWSQGARNGYTF. The CDR3 DNA reads TGTGCCAGCAGTGAATGGAGTCAGGGGGCGAGGAATGGCTACACCTTC.

J is TRBJ2-7 and V is TRBV7-6; tentative D call: TRBD2 (6 bases). The germline V gene encodes CDR1 SGHVS and CDR2 FNYEAQ. The CDR3 is 14 amino acids. The V end lost 3 bases, the J end lost 6 bases, and 15 bases lay between the germline ends. The DNA for the CDR3 is TGTGCCAGCAGCTTTCTGGAGGGACCGGCCGAGCAGTACTTC. Protein product: CASSFLEGPAEQYF. The variable domain in full, with the rest retrieved from reference TRBV7-6 and TRBJ2-7, is GAGVSQSPRYKVTKRGQDVALRCDPISGHVSLYWYRQALGQGPEFLTYFNYEAQQDKSGLPNDRFSAERPEGSISTLTIQRTEQRDSAMYRCASSFLEGPAEQYFGPGTRLTVT.

The V gene is TRBV5-1, the J gene TRBJ1-2, with D possibly TRBD1 on 5 matching bases. V lost 3 bases and J 7 bases, leaving 10 bases between the germline ends. The CDR3 spans 12 residues. Germline CDR1 is SGHRS and CDR2 is YFSETQ. CDR3 sequence: CASSSGILGYTF. The DNA for the CDR3 is TGCGCCAGCAGCTCAGGGATTCTTGGCTACACCTTC.

There are a few counts of this clone. J is TRBJ2-5 and V is TRBV5-6, with 7 nucleotides matching TRBD1. Germline loops: CDR1 SGHDT, CDR2 YYEEEE. The CDR3 consists of 15 residues. The trim removed 3 bases at V and 1 base at J, leaving 6 bases unmatched. In DNA form, the CDR3 reads TGTGCCAGCAGCTCTTCCGGGACAGCCCAAGAGACCCAGTACTTC. Its translation: CASSSSGTAQETQYF.

The rearrangement uses TRBV7-9 and TRBJ1-1; 8 bases match TRBD1. Trimming at V came to 5 bases and at J to 1 base, leaving 3 bases not matched to a gene. The CDR3 runs to 14 residues. The germline gives CDR1 SEHNR, CDR2 FQNEAQ (reference sequence). The CDR3 reads CASSTGTGNTEAFF. In nucleotides, the CDR3 is TGTGCCAGCAGCACGGGGACAGGGAACACTGAAGCTTTCTTT.

V is TRBV4-1 and J is TRBJ2-7, with a possible D match to TRBD2 (6 bases). The germline V gene encodes CDR1 MGHRA and CDR2 YSYEKL. Deletions cut 6 bases from V and 2 bases from J, with 20 bases between. CDR3 length: 16 amino acids. For the CDR3, the DNA is TGCGCCAGCAGGCGTCACGGGGGTGAAGGGACCTACGAGCAGTACTTC. Residues: CASRRHGGEGTYEQYF.

This clone was seen just once. This chain links TRBV18 with TRBJ1-4, with a weak D call TRBD1 (6 bases). CDR3 length: 13 amino acids. Germline V gene lookup returns CDR1 KGHSH and CDR2 LQKENI. Trimming cost V 3 bases and J 10 bases, with 12 bases left between them. CDR3 sequence reads: CASSPGHQGKLFF. The CDR3 bases are TGTGCCAGCTCACCGGGACATCAGGGAAAACTGTTTTTT.

The chain recombines TRBV6-2 or TRBV6-3 with TRBJ1-4, with D uncertain. V gave up 4 bases and J gave up 2 bases, with 5 bases separating them. Germline lookup yields CDR1 MNHEY and CDR2 SVGEGT. There are 13 residues in the CDR3. CDR3 sequence: CASSSYTNEKLFF. Written as DNA, the CDR3 is TGTGCCAGCAGTTCCTACACTAATGAAAAACTGTTTTTT.

The rearrangement links TRBV5-1 to TRBJ2-1, with 7 bases fitting TRBD2. The CDR3 extends over 14 amino acids. V shed 4 bases, J shed 6 bases, and the junction held 7 bases outside the gene matches. Germline assignment: CDR1 SGHRS and CDR2 YFSETQ. The CDR3 reads CASSPETSTNEQFF. The CDR3 DNA reads as TGCGCCAGCAGCCCGGAGACTAGCACCAATGAGCAGTTCTTC.

V gene TRBV2 combines with J gene TRBJ1-1; no definite D call. The CDR3 consists of 13 residues. V was cut by 3 bases and J by 4 bases, with 9 bases left in between. Germline V gene sequence: CDR1 SNHLY, CDR2 FYNNEI. In DNA, the CDR3 is TGTGCCAGCAGTGAGGGAGGGTTCACTGAAGCTTTCTTT. It translates to CASSEGGFTEAFF.

The CDR3 region is CASSPGQGSTDTQYF. The CDR3 nucleotides are TGTGCCAGCAGCCCAGGACAGGGCTCCACAGATACGCAGTATTTT. This rearrangement joins TRBV7-9 to TRBJ2-3; 8 bases align to TRBD1. Germline CDR1 reads SEHNR; CDR2 reads FQNEAQ (reference sequence). There are 15 residues in the CDR3. After removal of 5 bases from V and 2 bases from J, the junction contained 6 bases not matched to a gene.